Described below is a single T cell receptor (beta chain) sequence and its context. The junction and the germline gene differ at one end; a read error may be behind it. This CDR3 has 14 residues. Germline V gene lookup returns CDR1 MDHEN and CDR2 SYDVKM. This entry is derived from a study of blood T cell repertoires in COVID-19. The method was immunoSEQ multiplex PCR; TCRdb's version includes in-frame clones alone and lacks a portion of them. The table includes more than 150,000 clones, about 89% detected once. The source is a man aged 40-55 years with acute or convalescent COVID-19. This sequence joins TRBV28 and TRBJ2-1; the match to TRBD2 covers 9 bases. The sequenced sample was peripheral blood. The CDR3 nucleotides are TGTGCCAGTAGTTTGGGGCGGGGGGGCACTGAGCAGTTCTTC. Translated: CASSLGRGGTEQFF.